These 16 T cell receptor beta chains originate from one sample sequenced in a study of radiation and T cells in renal cell carcinoma. Time point here: blood 2 weeks post-SBRT. Regarding treatment: 15 Gy SBRT to primary tumor, nephrectomy 4 weeks later. Using immunoSEQ multiplex PCR, the repertoire was profiled, and TCRdb retains in-frame clones only, with some absent. Among some 70,000 clones, about four fifths were seen once, and the ten largest hold approximately 6%. Sequencing was performed on blood, taken from a patient whose treatment included radiotherapy and nephrectomy. These receptors originate from a man aged 55-75 years with renal cell carcinoma.

V gene TRBV6-5 combines with J gene TRBJ2-7; 9 bases match TRBD1. CDR1 is MNHEY and CDR2 is SVGAGI in the germline V gene. Losses at the gene ends were 5 bases for V and 3 bases for J; bases not matched to a gene: 8. The CDR3 has 15 amino acids. The CDR3 reads CASSKGQGLVYEQYF. The CDR3 region has the DNA TGTGCCAGCAGTAAAGGACAGGGGCTAGTCTACGAGCAGTACTTC.

V is TRBV20-1 and J is TRBJ2-3, with unresolved D. This CDR3 is built from 10 residues. CDR1 and CDR2 (germline): DFQATT, SNEGSKA (reference sequence). V was shortened by 5 bases and J by 5 bases, with 5 bases between the two germline ends. CDR3 DNA sequence: TGCAGTGCTGAGATAGATACGCAGTATTTT. Its protein product is CSAEIDTQYF.

The chain employs TRBV2 and TRBJ1-5, with 9 bases lining up with TRBD1. Looked up from germline, CDR1 is SNHLY and CDR2 is FYNNEI. This CDR3 has 18 amino acids. The V segment lost 6 bases and the J segment 0 bases; nucleotides outside the gene matches: 12. The DNA for the CDR3 is TGTGCCAGCAGGGGCCTGGGACAGGGAATCTATAGCAATCAGCCCCAGCATTTT. It codes for CASRGLGQGIYSNQPQHF. Looking up the rest from reference TRBV2 and TRBJ1-5 gives the full variable domain: EPEVTQTPSHQVTQMGQEVILRCVPISNHLYFYWYRQILGQKVEFLVSFYNNEISEKSEIFDDQFSVERPDGSNFTLKIRSTKLEDSAMYFCASRGLGQGIYSNQPQHFGDGTRLSIL.

The V call is TRBV18, the J call TRBJ2-7; D is ambiguous. The CDR3 is made up of 12 amino acids. Trimming took off 3 bases at V and 2 bases at J, with 5 bases between the two ends. Looked up from germline, CDR1 is KGHSH and CDR2 is LQKENI. In DNA, the CDR3 is TGTGCCAGCTCACCCCGTACCTACGAGCAGTACTTC. It specifies CASSPRTYEQYF. Filled out from reference TRBV18 and TRBJ2-7, the complete variable domain reads NAGVMQNPRHLVRRRGQEARLRCSPMKGHSHVYWYRQLPEEGLKFMVYLQKENIIDESGMPKERFSAEFPKEGPSILRIQQVVRGDSAAYFCASSPRTYEQYFGPGTRLTVT.

Regarding this clone: A much bigger clone sits one base away, suggesting this may be a read error. Other DNA sequences in the sample encode the same CDR3. CDR3 loop: CASSDIRGRRSGLEAFF. The CDR3 region has the DNA TGTGCCAGCAGTGACATCAGGGGGCGCAGATCCGGACTTGAAGCCTTCTTT. The chain links TRBV6-1 to TRBJ1-1; TRBD1 matches at 8 bases. The CDR3 sequence is 17 residues long. Looked up from germline, CDR1 is MNHNS and CDR2 is SASEGT.

The J gene is TRBJ2-7, the V gene TRBV27; TRBD2 agrees at 13 bases. The CDR3 runs 15 residues. Germline lookup yields CDR1 MNHEY and CDR2 SMNVEV (reference sequence). J was trimmed by 4 bases and V by 5 bases; bases with no gene match: 5. DNA of the CDR3: TGTGCCAGCAGTCCGCGGACTAGCGGGAGTTACGAGCAGTACTTC. Translating gives CASSPRTSGSYEQYF.

J is TRBJ2-7 and V is TRBV27, with D perhaps matching TRBD1 (5 bases). From germline, CDR1 is MNHEY and CDR2 SMNVEV (reference sequence). Trimming removed 3 bases from V and 4 bases from J, with 16 bases in between. The CDR3 is 15 residues long. Here the CDR3 DNA reads TGTGCCAGCAGTTTCTCTCAGGGCAGGGCGTACGAGCAGTACTTC. It is translated as CASSFSQGRAYEQYF.

The chain recombines TRBV11-2 with TRBJ1-4, with 8 bases matching TRBD1. CDR3 length: 16 residues. Germline V gene data show CDR1 as SGHAT and CDR2 as FQNNGV. The J segment lost 10 bases and the V segment lost 1 base, leaving 11 bases of the junction unmatched. CDR3 protein: CASSLVRGRGLGKLFF. The CDR3 DNA reads TGTGCCAGCAGCTTAGTAAGGGGCAGGGGGCTTGGAAAACTGTTTTTT.

This clone was seen a handful of times. This chain uses TRBV7-7 with TRBJ2-5, with D perhaps TRBD1 (5 bases). Germline V gives CDR1 SSHAT, CDR2 FNYEAQ (reference sequence). V was pared by 1 base and J by 2 bases, with 5 bases between. The CDR3 contains 13 residues. The CDR3 spells CASSLDRQETQYF. DNA of the CDR3: TGTGCCAGCAGCTTAGACAGGCAAGAGACCCAGTACTTC.

V is TRBV28 and J is TRBJ2-7, with 10 positions matching TRBD2. This CDR3 region has 16 residues. V trimming: 3 bases; J trimming: 0 bases; junction bases outside the gene matches: 5. The germline gives CDR1 MDHEN, CDR2 SYDVKM. The CDR3 DNA reads TGTGCCAGCAGTTTGTTACTAGCGGGGAGCTCCTACGAGCAGTACTTC. The encoded protein is CASSLLLAGSSYEQYF.

The chain combines TRBV4-1 with TRBJ2-7, with 11 nucleotides matching TRBD1. The CDR3 loop spans 14 amino acids. Per the germline V gene, CDR1 is MGHRA and CDR2 is YSYEKL. V gave up 4 bases and J gave up 2 bases; unmatched junction bases: 1. The CDR3 DNA reads TGCGCCAGCAGCCCGGGACAGGGGGCCTACGAGCAGTACTTC. Translation: CASSPGQGAYEQYF.

This clone was detected a few times. In DNA, the CDR3 is TGTGCCAGCAGCACTTGGGACAGGGACCTTGGGTTTAATGAAAAACTGTTTTTT. Translated: CASSTWDRDLGFNEKLFF. The J gene is TRBJ1-4, the V gene TRBV21-1; TRBD1, the table's D call, was not compared with the DNA. TRBV21-1 is tagged as a pseudogene. The CDR3 totals 18 residues.

This clone came up once. The chain joins TRBV27 to TRBJ2-7; D may match TRBD1 or TRBD2 (5 bases each). CDR1 is MNHEY, CDR2 SMNVEV, per germline (reference sequence). This CDR3 has 16 amino acids. V lost 1 base to trimming and J lost 2 bases, with 15 bases between them. The CDR3 sequence: CASSLFYGGKAYEQYF. The CDR3 DNA sequence: TGTGCCAGCAGTTTATTTTATGGGGGAAAGGCCTACGAGCAGTACTTC.

This chain uses TRBV7-8 with TRBJ1-3; no reliable D call. This CDR3 region has 16 residues. V was shortened by 2 bases and J by 0 bases, with 11 bases between the two germline ends. Germline CDR1 and CDR2: SGHVS and FQNEAQ. The CDR3 DNA follows: TGTGCCAGCAGCTTACTCGGCAGCCGCTCTGGAAACACCATATATTTT. The encoded protein is CASSLLGSRSGNTIYF.

The chain carries TRBV6-1 and TRBJ1-1; D may be TRBD1 (5 bases). The V gene lost 2 bases and the J gene lost 6 bases, with 16 bases spanning the gap. CDR1 is MNHNS and CDR2 is SASEGT in the germline V gene. The CDR3 is made up of 15 amino acids. The CDR3 DNA sequence: TGTGCCAGCAGTGAAAGGGTTAAGGGGCCGGCTGAAGCTTTCTTT. Translated: CASSERVKGPAEAFF.

The V and J genes are TRBV27 and TRBJ2-1; D is unclear. Germline V gene lookup returns CDR1 MNHEY and CDR2 SMNVEV (reference sequence). V was clipped by 6 bases and J by 0 bases, with 12 bases between them. CDR3 length: 15 amino acids. CDR3 loop: CASRGERSSYNEQFF. For the CDR3, the DNA is TGTGCCAGCAGGGGCGAGCGCAGCTCCTACAATGAGCAGTTCTTC.